This TCR beta chain was identified in a study of shared clonotypes between healthy human individuals. In the study overall: Per donor, three plates held CD4 naive cells, three held CD4 memory, two held CD8 naive and one held CD8 memory.

Overall study results and limits: The study sampled only blood, and tissue repertoires likely differ. Clonotypes that were shared across a handful of donors made up 4.5% to 5% of naive CD4 clonotypes. It was expected that sequencing depth would affect clonotype sharing among donors.

Naive CD8 populations comprised CD45RO-negative cells positively selected for CCR7, excluding terminally differentiated effector memory CD45RA+ cells. CDR1 PRHDT and CDR2 FYEKMQ come from the germline V gene (reference sequence). V dropped 5 bases and J dropped 8 bases, with 18 bases sitting between them. CDR3 length: 15 residues. Profiled with immunoSEQ multiplex PCR; TCRdb holds only in-frame clones, not every one. This table holds just over 2,000,000 clones, about 95% found once. Concerning this clone itself: Its antigen is still unknown.

The chain carries TRBV13 and TRBJ2-2; D gene uncertain. Material for sequencing was naive CD8+ T cells sorted from blood. This receptor was obtained from a man between 18 and 29 years old in good health. CDR3 sequence reads: CASSAGPLIMGELFF. The CDR3 region has the DNA TGTGCCAGCAGCGCCGGGCCCCTGATTATGGGGGAGCTGTTTTTT.